The 27 T cell receptor beta chains listed next were all sequenced from one sample in a study of long-term antiretroviral therapy in people with HIV. Runs used v3.0 of the immunoSEQ assay and were done at survey level. The data were produced by immunoSEQ multiplex PCR, yet TCRdb's version contains in-frame clones alone and is incomplete. The sample carries tens of thousands of clones, more than 65% recorded once. This specimen consisted of unsorted PBMCs, obtained around 2.4 years after starting antiretroviral therapy. All receptors come from a man aged 40-55 years with HIV.

V is TRBV6-6 and J is TRBJ1-1, with a weak D call TRBD1 (6 bases). Per germline, CDR1 MNHNY and CDR2 SVGAGI (reference sequence). The V end lost 5 bases, the J end lost 0 bases, and 13 bases lay between the germline ends. This CDR3 spans 15 amino acids. This chain's CDR3 is CASSPREGVNTEAFF. The CDR3, as DNA: TGTGCCAGCAGTCCCAGGGAGGGGGTGAACACTGAAGCTTTCTTT.

This clone is a singleton in its sample. This chain joins TRBV27 and TRBJ2-1, with TRBD1 matching 7 bases. CDR1 and CDR2 from the germline V gene are MNHEY and SMNVEV (reference sequence). The junction had 4 bases not matched to a gene; V was cut back by 7 bases and J by 1 base. The CDR3 loop spans 14 amino acids. The CDR3 nucleotides read TGTGCCAGCAATGAACAGGGGTCCTACAATGAGCAGTTCTTC. It translates to CASNEQGSYNEQFF.

This rearrangement joins TRBV7-2 to TRBJ2-5; 9 bases are a match to TRBD1. CDR1 is SGHTA and CDR2 is FQGNSA in the germline V gene. The length of the CDR3 is 14 residues. Trimming at V came to 4 bases and at J to 5 bases, leaving 5 bases not matched to a gene. This chain's CDR3 is CASSSGQGGETQYF. CDR3 nucleotides: TGTGCCAGCAGCTCGGGACAGGGTGGGGAGACCCAGTACTTC. Full variable domain (rest looked up from reference TRBV7-2 and TRBJ2-5): GAGVSQSPSNKVTEKGKDVELRCDPISGHTALYWYRQSLGQGLEFLIYFQGNSAPDKSGLPSDRFSAERTGGSVSTLTIQRTQQEDSAVYLCASSSGQGGETQYFGPGTRLLVL.

The chain uses TRBV11-2 and TRBJ2-1; tentatively, D is TRBD2 (6 bases). Deletions cut 1 base from V and 8 bases from J, with 15 bases between. There are 15 residues in the CDR3. In germline, CDR1 is SGHAT, CDR2 FQNNGV. CDR3 amino acids: CASSLGGRPLDEQFF. CDR3 sequence (DNA): TGTGCCAGCAGCTTAGGTGGGAGGCCCCTCGATGAGCAGTTCTTC.

This clone has more than one count but fewer than ten. The chain is built from TRBV9 and TRBJ2-7, with D uncertain. Trimming shortened V by 0 bases and J by 5 bases, and 9 bases separated the two germline ends. The CDR3 has 13 residues. Looked up from germline, CDR1 is SGDLS and CDR2 is YYNGEE. CDR3 protein: CASSVAPNHEQYF. The CDR3 coding sequence is TGTGCCAGCAGCGTAGCCCCGAACCACGAGCAGTACTTC.

This chain connects TRBV9 to TRBJ2-7; TRBD1 might be the D (5 bases). Per germline, CDR1 SGDLS and CDR2 YYNGEE. There are 15 residues in the CDR3. V was shortened by 1 base and J by 3 bases, with 14 bases between the two germline ends. The CDR3 is CASSVSPRANYEQYF. The CDR3 nucleotides are TGTGCCAGCAGCGTAAGCCCCAGGGCGAACTACGAGCAGTACTTC.

The V call is TRBV7-2, the J call TRBJ1-2, with D possibly being TRBD1 (5 bases). With 5 bases removed from V and 13 bases from J, the gap between germline ends came to 20 bases. Germline V gene data show CDR1 as SGHTA and CDR2 as FQGNSA. The CDR3 is made up of 13 amino acids. CDR3 nucleotides: TGTGCCAGCAGCGTCGACAGCCCCTCGGCGGGCACCTTC. This gives the protein CASSVDSPSAGTF.

This chain connects TRBV19 to TRBJ2-7, with D possibly TRBD1 on 5 matching bases. V lost 3 bases and J 0 bases, leaving 9 bases between the germline ends. The CDR3 runs 14 residues. Germline V gives CDR1 LNHDA, CDR2 SQIVND (reference sequence). The CDR3, as DNA: TGTGCCAGTAGTATGGGGCAGGTCTCCTACGAGCAGTACTTC. Translated: CASSMGQVSYEQYF. The full variable domain, with the rest looked up from reference TRBV19 and TRBJ2-7, is DGGITQSPKYLFRKEGQNVTLSCEQNLNHDAMYWYRQDPGQGLRLIYYSQIVNDFQKGDIAEGYSVSREKKESFPLTVTSAQKNPTAFYLCASSMGQVSYEQYFGPGTRLTVT.

The V call is TRBV14, the J call TRBJ2-3, with TRBD2 matching 11 bases. Germline trimming cut 1 base from V and 8 bases from J; bases unmatched to any gene: 2. Germline CDR1 reads SGHDN; CDR2 reads FVKESK. CDR3 length equals 14 residues. CDR3 residues: CASSQGLAGGTQYF. The CDR3 nucleotides are TGTGCCAGCAGCCAAGGGCTAGCGGGAGGTACGCAGTATTTT.

V usage is TRBV5-6 and J usage is TRBJ1-6; D may be TRBD1 (5 bases). The CDR3 sequence is 17 residues long. V was clipped by 0 bases and J by 6 bases, with 16 bases between them. The germline V gene has CDR1 SGHDT and CDR2 YYEEEE. The CDR3 sequence is CASSLDLGGSINSPLHF. CDR3 nucleotide sequence: TGTGCCAGCAGCTTGGATCTGGGGGGGTCCATTAATTCACCCCTCCACTTT.

V is TRBV18 and J is TRBJ2-5; D gene unclear. V was shortened by 2 bases and J by 5 bases, with 15 bases between the two germline ends. The CDR3 consists of 15 residues. CDR1 is KGHSH, CDR2 LQKENI, per germline. The CDR3 here is CASSPSLVVTETQYF. CDR3 coding DNA: TGTGCCAGCTCACCATCTCTAGTTGTGACGGAGACCCAGTACTTC.

This chain links TRBV4-2 with TRBJ2-1; 8 bases align to TRBD2. The CDR3 runs to 17 residues. CDR1 and CDR2 (germline): LGHNA, YNFKEQ. Trimming removed 4 bases from V and 2 bases from J; junction bases left unmatched: 10. CDR3 loop: CASSRHSAGEAYNEQFF. The CDR3 nucleotides are TGTGCCAGCAGCCGCCATTCAGCGGGAGAGGCCTACAATGAGCAGTTCTTC.

V usage is TRBV9 and J usage is TRBJ2-7, with D unresolved. Germline V gene sequence: CDR1 SGDLS, CDR2 YYNGEE. Trimming shortened V by 1 base and J by 1 base, and 9 bases separated the two germline ends. The CDR3 consists of 14 residues. The CDR3 DNA sequence: TGTGCCAGCAGCGTAAGAGGCGGTTCCTACGAGCAGTACTTC. It specifies CASSVRGGSYEQYF.

The chain carries TRBV28 and TRBJ2-7; D might be TRBD1 (6 bases). Germline loops: CDR1 MDHEN, CDR2 SYDVKM. V gave up 5 bases and J gave up 2 bases, with 13 bases separating them. There are 14 residues in the CDR3. The CDR3 DNA reads as TGTGCCAGCAGTCCCCCGGACAGAACCTACGAGCAGTACTTC. Translating it yields CASSPPDRTYEQYF.

This chain connects TRBV12-5 to TRBJ2-7; possibly TRBD1 for D (6 bases). CDR3 length: 16 residues. Trimming stripped 1 base from V and 4 bases from J, with 17 bases between. The germline V gene has CDR1 LGHNT and CDR2 FRNRAP. This CDR3 reads CASGLDRPGTLYEQYF. In DNA, the CDR3 is TGTGCTAGTGGTTTGGACCGTCCCGGGACACTTTACGAGCAGTACTTC.

Regarding this clone: This CDR3 fails to terminate in the conserved phenylalanine or tryptophan, so it likely reflects a read error. The chain joins TRBV7-3 to TRBJ1-1; no firm D call. Germline V gene lookup returns CDR1 SGHTA and CDR2 FQGTGA. V lost 5 bases and J 1 base, leaving 8 bases between the germline ends. The CDR3 totals 13 residues. CDR3 loop: CASSPNSNTEAFL. For the CDR3, the DNA is TGTGCCAGCAGCCCCAACTCGAACACTGAAGCTTTCCTT.

V gene TRBV18 combines with J gene TRBJ1-1; D possibly corresponds to TRBD1 (6 bases). Between the trimmed V and J ends, which lost 3 bases and 3 bases, there was a span of 14 bases. CDR1 is KGHSH, CDR2 LQKENI, per germline. The CDR3 length is 15 residues. For the CDR3, the DNA is TGTGCCAGCTCACCCCCCGGACAGATTCACACTGAAGCTTTCTTT. Translating gives CASSPPGQIHTEAFF.

The V gene is TRBV2, the J gene TRBJ2-3; unclear D gene. The CDR3 loop spans 12 amino acids. Deletions cut 4 bases from V and 10 bases from J, with 12 bases between. Germline V gene data show CDR1 as SNHLY and CDR2 as FYNNEI. The DNA of the CDR3 is TGTGCCAGCAGTGCTGACCGCCGCCCGCAGTATTTT. It codes for CASSADRRPQYF.

The chain is built from TRBV4-2 and TRBJ1-4; D unclear. Germline assignment: CDR1 LGHNA and CDR2 YNFKEQ. V lost 4 bases to trimming and J lost 5 bases, with 20 bases between them. The CDR3 sequence is 17 residues long. This CDR3 reads CASSPTTAGDRNEKLFF. The CDR3 coding sequence is TGTGCCAGCAGCCCAACTACGGCGGGCGATCGAAATGAAAAACTGTTTTTT.

This CDR3 is CASRVGLLGQVDTQYF. The CDR3 nucleotides read TGCGCCAGCAGAGTGGGGCTTTTGGGGCAGGTGGATACGCAGTATTTT. This chain links TRBV10-2 with TRBJ2-3; the D gene is possibly TRBD1 (5 bases). This CDR3 is 16 amino acids long. Germline V CDR1 and CDR2: WSHSY, SAAADI. V was clipped by 6 bases and J by 6 bases, with 22 bases between them.

The genes are TRBV28 and TRBJ2-7, with D possibly TRBD2 on 6 matching bases. Germline V gene lookup returns CDR1 MDHEN and CDR2 SYDVKM. The V and J ends lost 5 bases and 2 bases respectively, with 16 bases between them. The CDR3 is 15 amino acids. The CDR3 DNA reads TGTGCCAGCAGTCCAATAGCGGTCGGAGCCTACGAGCAGTACTTC. This sequence encodes CASSPIAVGAYEQYF.

The rearrangement uses TRBV10-3 and TRBJ2-1, with TRBD2 matching over 7 bases. Germline V gene sequence: CDR1 ENHRY, CDR2 SYGVKD. This CDR3 contains 13 residues. Trimming took 4 bases from V and 7 from J; bases not matched to a gene: 4. In DNA, the CDR3 is TGTGCCATCAGTGCTGGACTAGGGAATGAGCAGTTCTTC. Translating gives CAISAGLGNEQFF.

This rearrangement joins TRBV20-1 to TRBJ2-1; D not resolved. Trimming took off 6 bases at V and 4 bases at J, with 7 bases between the two ends. The CDR3 consists of 11 residues. The V gene's germline CDR1 is DFQATT and CDR2 SNEGSKA (reference sequence). CDR3 sequence reads: CSATVYNEQFF. DNA for the CDR3: TGCAGTGCAACTGTTTACAATGAGCAGTTCTTC.

The chain links TRBV2 to TRBJ2-7, with D possibly TRBD2 on 6 matching bases. The CDR3 is 14 amino acids. V shed 7 bases and J shed 2 bases, with 15 bases lying between them. Germline V lookup: CDR1 SNHLY, CDR2 FYNNEI. The CDR3 protein is CASTAGLLAYEQYF. DNA for the CDR3: TGTGCCAGCACGGCGGGGCTGCTCGCCTACGAGCAGTACTTC.

This clone was seen a single time. The rearrangement links TRBV7-9 to TRBJ2-5; 7 bases are a match to TRBD2. CDR3 size: 16 residues. The germline V gene has CDR1 SEHNR and CDR2 FQNEAQ (reference sequence). The V and J ends lost 5 bases and 5 bases, in that order; junction bases with no gene match: 14. The CDR3 protein is CASSLGASGGTETQYF. DNA of the CDR3: TGTGCCAGCAGCCTCGGGGCTAGCGGTGGCACGGAGACCCAGTACTTC.

The chain has TRBV19 and TRBJ2-3; D gene ambiguous. Trimming took 5 bases from V and 0 from J, leaving 6 bases between them. The CDR3 is 13 residues long. The germline V gene has CDR1 LNHDA and CDR2 SQIVND (reference sequence). CDR3 sequence reads: CASSLLSTDTQYF. The CDR3 DNA reads TGTGCCAGTAGTCTACTGAGCACAGATACGCAGTATTTT.

The rearrangement joins TRBV6-6 to TRBJ2-1; 9 bases are a match to TRBD2. The CDR3 has 15 amino acids. V gave up 0 bases and J gave up 5 bases; unmatched junction bases: 2. The germline V gene encodes CDR1 MNHNY and CDR2 SVGAGI (reference sequence). The DNA for the CDR3 is TGTGCCAGCAGTTACTCGTCTAGCGGGAACAATGAGCAGTTCTTC. This encodes CASSYSSSGNNEQFF.